These 31 T cell receptor beta chains share one sample of origin, sequenced in a study of T cell clonality in common variable immunodeficiency. Study-level findings and limits: Fewer deletions and N-nucleotide insertions were reportedly seen in common variable immunodeficiency TCR beta sequences.

These receptors have no known antigen. Data came from immunoSEQ multiplex PCR; TCRdb stores just in-frame clones and leaves some out. Listed for the sample are around 30,000 clones, none seen a single time. Sequencing was done on a sample of peripheral blood mononuclear cells. These receptors all stem from a human donor with common variable immunodeficiency.

This clone rates as medium-sized. The read ends 3 residues before the CDR3 terminus; that terminus is restored from the germline J gene. The V call is TRBV2, the J call TRBJ2-1, with D possibly matching TRBD2 (5 bases). Germline CDR1 SNHLY, CDR2 FYNNEI. V lost 4 bases and J 3 bases, leaving 7 bases between the germline ends. The CDR3 loop spans 13 amino acids. This CDR3 reads CASSVDYYNEQFF. The DNA read from the CDR3 is TGTGCCAGCAGTGTTGACTACTACAATGAG.

This clone was counted between two and nine times. The read comes to an end 3 residues before the CDR3 does, leaving the germline J gene to fill in the end. The V call is TRBV19, the J call TRBJ1-5, with TRBD1 matching over 7 bases. CDR3 length: 20 amino acids. Germline CDR1 is LNHDA and CDR2 is SQIVND (reference sequence). J was trimmed by 4 bases and V by 3 bases; bases with no gene match: 21. The CDR3 DNA, read in part, is TGTGCCAGTAGTATCCCCTGGAGGGGGCAAGTTAATTACGGGAATCAGCCC. It translates to CASSIPWRGQVNYGNQP. The entire CDR3 protein is CASSIPWRGQVNYGNQPQHF.

This clone was observed many times. The read is 3 residues too short to cover the CDR3 end, so that end is filled in from the germline J gene. The same CDR3 can be traced to other DNA sequences in this sample. The V and J genes are TRBV5-1 and TRBJ1-1; D is possibly TRBD1 (6 bases). The CDR3 is 14 residues long. V lost 0 bases and J 4 bases, leaving 10 bases between the germline ends. Germline CDR1 is SGHRS and CDR2 is YFSETQ. CDR3 DNA (partial): TGCGCCAGCAGCTTGGGAGGGGGGGGCACTGAA. Protein product: CASSLGGGGTE. The complete CDR3 reads CASSLGGGGTEAFF.

This clone has a handful of counts. CDR3 sequence: CASSSSSGDHEQYF. CDR3 DNA (partial): TGTGCCAGTAGTTCGTCTAGCGGGGACCACGAG. The rearrangement links TRBV19 to TRBJ2-7; TRBD2 matches at 9 bases. Read coverage stops 3 residues before the CDR3 terminus; the germline J gene supplies the remainder. Losses at the gene ends were 5 bases for V and 5 bases for J; bases not matched to a gene: 7. CDR3 length: 14 amino acids. CDR1 is LNHDA and CDR2 is SQIVND in the germline V gene (reference sequence).

The sample holds many counts of this clone. The missing CDR3 end, 3 residues past where the read stops, is filled in from the germline J gene. Other DNA sequences of this sample code for an identical CDR3. The rearrangement joins TRBV18 to TRBJ2-1, with no clear D. The CDR3 has 12 amino acids. V lost 6 bases, J lost 6 bases, and 9 bases lay in between. Germline V gene sequence: CDR1 KGHSH, CDR2 LQKENI. The CDR3 here is CASSPAGNEQFF. The CDR3 bases that were read are TGTGCCAGCTCGCCTGCCGGCAATGAG.

The table lists this clone with a few counts. The read comes to an end 3 residues before the CDR3 does, leaving the germline J gene to fill in the end. This chain links TRBV7-9 with TRBJ1-2; D remains unclear. This CDR3 region has 12 residues. Germline-derived CDR1 and CDR2 are SEHNR and FQNEAQ (reference sequence). Trimming took 5 bases from V and 3 from J, leaving 7 bases between them. The sequenced part of the CDR3 DNA is TGTGCCAGCAGCCCACAAGACTATGGC. Encoded protein: CASSPQDYG. The full CDR3 is CASSPQDYGYTF.

Many counts were recorded for this clone. Read sequence stops 3 residues before the CDR3 end, and the germline J gene provides the missing end. This sequence joins TRBV18 and TRBJ2-3, with TRBD2 identical over 13 bases. V gave up 6 bases and J gave up 2 bases; unmatched junction bases: 5. Germline assignment: CDR1 KGHSH and CDR2 LQKENI. The CDR3 runs 16 residues. The sequenced part of the CDR3 DNA is TGTGCCAGCTCCCGAGGGACTAGCGGGGCCACAGATACG. Protein: CASSRGTSGATDT. The CDR3, in full, reads CASSRGTSGATDTQYF. Combining the CDR3 with reference TRBV18 and TRBJ2-3 gives the whole variable domain NAGVMQNPRHLVRRRGQEARLRCSPMKGHSHVYWYRQLPEEGLKFMVYLQKENIIDESGMPKERFSAEFPKEGPSILRIQQVVRGDSAAYFCASSRGTSGATDTQYFGPGTRLTVL.

A word on this clone: The read ends 3 residues before the CDR3 terminus; that terminus is restored from the germline J gene. The chain links TRBV30 to TRBJ2-4; no reliable D call. The CDR3 runs to 14 residues. Germline assignment: CDR1 GTSNPN and CDR2 SVGIG (reference sequence). Between the trimmed V and J ends, which lost 2 bases and 0 bases, there was a span of 8 bases. The CDR3 bases that were read are TGTGCCTGGAGTCTGAGCTCAGCCAAAAACATT. It specifies CAWSLSSAKNI. The entire CDR3 is CAWSLSSAKNIQYF.

As regards this clone: Read sequence stops 3 residues before the CDR3 end, and the germline J gene provides the missing end. The V call is TRBV7-9, the J call TRBJ1-3; 7 bases map to TRBD1. Germline V CDR1 and CDR2: SEHNR, FQNEAQ (reference sequence). The CDR3 consists of 15 residues. The V segment lost 9 bases and the J segment 3 bases; nucleotides outside the gene matches: 11. The CDR3: CASRAGQLRGNTIYF. The CDR3 bases that were read are TGTGCCAGTCGGGCGGGACAGTTGCGTGGAAACACC.

This clone was observed a handful of times. The observed sequence ends 3 residues before the CDR3 terminus, with the missing tail filled in from the germline J gene. The chain recombines TRBV19 with TRBJ2-2; 7 bases fit TRBD2. Germline values: CDR1 LNHDA, CDR2 SQIVND (reference sequence). CDR3 length equals 15 residues. After removal of 0 bases from V and 4 bases from J, the junction contained 2 bases not matched to a gene. The CDR3 DNA, read in part, is TGTGCCAGTAGTATAGACGAGCGGGGCACCGGGGAG. Translated: CASSIDERGTGE. The full CDR3 is CASSIDERGTGELFF.

This clone came up many times. The observed sequence ends 3 residues before the CDR3 terminus, with the missing tail filled in from the germline J gene. This chain links TRBV2 with TRBJ1-4; D may be TRBD1 (6 bases). There are 15 residues in the CDR3. CDR1 and CDR2 from the germline V gene are SNHLY and FYNNEI. Trimming cost V 6 bases and J 8 bases, with 19 bases left between them. CDR3 DNA (partial): TGTGCCAGCAGAGACCCAGCAGGGGTGGAGGAAAAA. Translation: CASRDPAGVEEK. The whole CDR3 protein reads CASRDPAGVEEKLFF.

This clone was found many times. The read stops 3 residues short of the end of the CDR3; the missing end is completed from the germline J gene. This chain joins TRBV30 and TRBJ1-1, with D uncertain. Germline-derived CDR1 and CDR2 are GTSNPN and SVGIG (reference sequence). This CDR3 spans 16 amino acids. The V end lost 4 bases, the J end lost 0 bases, and 18 bases lay between the germline ends. The CDR3 bases that were read are TGTGCCTGGAAACTCGGTGGCCGTGACATGAACACTGAA. This codes for CAWKLGGRDMNTE. The complete CDR3 reads CAWKLGGRDMNTEAFF. The full variable domain, its missing parts supplied by reference TRBV30 and TRBJ1-1, is SQTIHQWPATLVQPVGSPLSLECTVEGTSNPNLYWYRQAAGRGLQLLFYSVGIGQISSEVPQNLSASRPQDRQFILSSKKLLLSDSGFYLCAWKLGGRDMNTEAFFGQGTRLTVV.

This clone has only a few counts. Read sequence stops 3 residues before the CDR3 end, and the germline J gene provides the missing end. The chain combines TRBV7-2 with TRBJ2-5; unclear D gene. The CDR3 is 13 amino acids. The germline V gene has CDR1 SGHTA and CDR2 FQGNSA. V shed 4 bases and J shed 3 bases, with 9 bases lying between them. CDR3 in amino acids: CASSSSKEETQYF. The CDR3 DNA, read in part, is TGTGCCAGCAGCTCATCAAAGGAAGAGACC.

Many counts were recorded for this clone. Coverage ceases 3 residues before the CDR3 finishes, and the germline J gene fills in the end. The chain is built from TRBV20-1 and TRBJ2-3; TRBD2 matches 12 bases. With V trimmed by 5 bases and J by 1 base, 13 bases remained unmatched. CDR1 and CDR2 (germline): DFQATT, SNEGSKA (reference sequence). CDR3 length: 18 amino acids. CDR3 bases read: TGCAGTGCTCCGAGTCCGACTAGCGGGAGTTACCGCACAGATACG. Its protein is CSAPSPTSGSYRTDT. The whole CDR3 region reads CSAPSPTSGSYRTDTQYF.

This clone appeared many times. CDR3 sequence reads: CASRKRDSGTEAFF. The covered CDR3 bases are TGTGCCAGCAGGAAAAGGGACAGCGGCACTGAA. The J gene is TRBJ1-1, the V gene TRBV2; 7 nucleotides line up with TRBD1. Coverage ceases 3 residues before the CDR3 finishes, and the germline J gene fills in the end. The CDR3 loop spans 14 amino acids. The V gene's germline CDR1 is SNHLY and CDR2 FYNNEI. V dropped 6 bases and J dropped 4; count of bases not matched to a gene: 8.

This clone has ten or more counts. The read gets to within 3 residues of the CDR3 end, and the germline J gene fills in the rest. The chain links TRBV9 to TRBJ2-3; no definite D call. The V gene's germline CDR1 is SGDLS and CDR2 YYNGEE. CDR3 size: 12 residues. The germline V and J ends were trimmed by 0 bases and 5 bases, with 4 bases remaining between them. The CDR3 sequence: CASSVGIDTQYF. The CDR3 DNA, read in part, is TGTGCCAGCAGCGTAGGTATAGATACG. The whole variable domain, remainder taken from reference TRBV9 and TRBJ2-3, is DSGVTQTPKHLITATGQRVTLRCSPRSGDLSVYWYQQSLDQGLQFLIQYYNGEERAKGNILERFSAQQFPDLHSELNLSSLELGDSALYFCASSVGIDTQYFGPGTRLTVL.

This clone came up many times. Read coverage stops 3 residues before the CDR3 terminus; the germline J gene supplies the remainder. This rearrangement joins TRBV20-1 to TRBJ2-3; no firm D call. Germline lookup yields CDR1 DFQATT and CDR2 SNEGSKA (reference sequence). CDR3 length equals 12 residues. V was cut by 3 bases and J by 4 bases, with 8 bases left in between. The sequenced CDR3 bases are TGCAGTGCTAGGGCCCTAGCAGATACG. Encoded protein: CSARALADT. The entire CDR3 is CSARALADTQYF.

This clone has more than one count but fewer than ten. With the read ending 3 residues before the CDR3 end, the germline J gene is used to fill in that end. The chain carries TRBV18 and TRBJ1-2; D gene uncertain. The CDR3 has 13 residues. Per the germline V gene, CDR1 is KGHSH and CDR2 is LQKENI. CDR3 bases read: TGTGCCAGCTCACTCGAGACTGCCCGGGGC. This gives the protein CASSLETARG. The CDR3, in full, reads CASSLETARGYTF.

Concerning this clone itself: A read error may account for a junction end that differs from germline. The read is 3 residues too short to cover the CDR3 end, so that end is filled in from the germline J gene. The chain combines TRBV19 with TRBJ1-6, with TRBD1 matching 8 bases. Germline V gene lookup returns CDR1 LNHDA and CDR2 SQIVND (reference sequence). The CDR3 has 14 amino acids. This chain's CDR3 is CATRDRTYNSPLHF. CDR3 bases read: TGTGCCACCAGGGACAGGACCTATAATTCGCCC.

At least ten counts were recorded for this clone. The sequenced part of the CDR3 DNA is TGTGCCAGCTCACCGTCAGGAGTCTCCTACGAG. Encoded protein: CASSPSGVSYE. The complete CDR3 reads CASSPSGVSYEQYF. The chain employs TRBV18 and TRBJ2-7; no definite D call. Read sequence stops 3 residues before the CDR3 end, and the germline J gene provides the missing end. Germline V lookup: CDR1 KGHSH, CDR2 LQKENI. The ends were cut back, 3 bases at V and 0 bases at J, with 9 bases in the middle. This CDR3 has 14 residues.

In the case of this clone: Read data end 3 residues before the CDR3 end; the end is taken from the germline J gene. This chain uses TRBV19 with TRBJ2-7, with a weak D call TRBD1 (6 bases). The germline CDR1 and CDR2 sequences are LNHDA and SQIVND (reference sequence). Trimming shortened V by 4 bases and J by 5 bases, and 9 bases separated the two germline ends. The CDR3 length is 12 residues. CDR3 bases read: TGTGCCAGTAGTACCAGGGGAAACGAG. It encodes CASSTRGNE. The complete CDR3 protein is CASSTRGNEQYF.

CDR3 in amino acids: CASSLRQGGGEQYF. The DNA read from the CDR3 is TGTGCCAGCAGCTTGCGACAGGGGGGAGGCGAG. V usage is TRBV11-2 and J usage is TRBJ2-7; 9 bases are shared with TRBD1. From the germline J gene comes the end of the CDR3, since the read stops 3 residues before it. CDR3 length equals 14 residues. With 3 bases clipped from V and 6 bases from J, the junction kept 6 bases outside the gene matches. CDR1 is SGHAT and CDR2 is FQNNGV in the germline V gene.

At least ten counts were recorded for this clone. The read finishes 3 residues shy of the CDR3 end, and the germline J gene is used to complete it. This chain joins TRBV7-9 and TRBJ2-5; D is possibly TRBD2 (7 bases). Germline CDR1 SEHNR, CDR2 FQNEAQ (reference sequence). This CDR3 is 15 amino acids long. V lost 1 base and J lost 4, with 13 bases in between. The CDR3 is CASSLVGGLGETQYF. The sequenced part of the CDR3 DNA is TGTGCCAGCAGCTTAGTCGGGGGGCTTGGAGAGACC.

CDR3 residues: CASSQRLRVPTGGKEETQYF. Partial CDR3 DNA: TGTGCCAGTAGTCAACGCCTCCGGGTTCCGACAGGGGGAAAGGAAGAGACC. The rearrangement joins TRBV19 to TRBJ2-5, with 9 bases aligning to TRBD1. The CDR3 end lies 3 residues beyond the end of the read and is filled in from the germline J gene. This CDR3 region has 20 residues. Germline V gives CDR1 LNHDA, CDR2 SQIVND (reference sequence). With 5 bases clipped from V and 3 bases from J, the junction kept 22 bases outside the gene matches.

Turning to this clone: Sequencing ends 3 residues short of the CDR3 end; the germline J gene provides the rest. The chain uses TRBV19 and TRBJ2-7, with a possible D match to TRBD2 (6 bases). Trimming cost V 8 bases and J 6 bases, with 23 bases left between them. Germline loops: CDR1 LNHDA, CDR2 SQIVND (reference sequence). The CDR3 totals 15 residues. Partial CDR3 DNA: TGTGCCAGTGCTACAAGGAGGGCACCCGCGTCCGAG. The encoded protein is CASATRRAPASE. The CDR3 reads in full as CASATRRAPASEQYF.

With regard to this clone: Coverage ceases 3 residues before the CDR3 finishes, and the germline J gene fills in the end. V and J are TRBV5-1 and TRBJ1-5; D is possibly TRBD1 (6 bases). CDR3 size: 15 residues. Germline lookup yields CDR1 SGHRS and CDR2 YFSETQ. The V end lost 0 bases, the J end lost 9 bases, and 16 bases lay between the germline ends. The CDR3 region is CASSLDFNTGRPQHF. Incomplete CDR3 DNA: TGCGCCAGCAGCTTGGACTTTAACACAGGGCGGCCC.

Many counts were recorded for this clone. Sequencing ends 3 residues short of the CDR3 end; the germline J gene provides the rest. The chain is built from TRBV7-3 and TRBJ2-1; 7 nucleotides agree with TRBD2. Germline trimming cut 5 bases from V and 1 base from J; bases unmatched to any gene: 8. Germline V gene sequence: CDR1 SGHTA, CDR2 FQGTGA. This CDR3 is 16 amino acids long. The part of the CDR3 DNA that was read is TGTGCCAGCAGCCTACTGGGCGGGAGTTCCTACAATGAG. Encoded protein: CASSLLGGSSYNE. The full CDR3 protein reads CASSLLGGSSYNEQFF.

This clone was counted many times. The read terminates 3 residues before the CDR3 end, so the remaining end is supplied by the germline J gene. The chain employs TRBV10-1 and TRBJ2-7; 7 bases fit TRBD1. CDR1 WNHNN and CDR2 SYGVQD come from the germline V gene (reference sequence). V shed 6 bases, J shed 0 bases, and the junction held 8 bases outside the gene matches. The CDR3 runs 15 residues. CDR3 loop: CASRPPDRYSYEQYF. CDR3 DNA (partial): TGCGCCAGCAGGCCCCCGGACAGGTACTCCTACGAG.

This clone has a count of ten or more. Read data end 3 residues before the CDR3 end; the end is taken from the germline J gene. The genes are TRBV29-1 and TRBJ1-2; a possible D gene is TRBD1 (6 bases). The germline gives CDR1 SQVTM, CDR2 ANQGSEA. The V gene lost 3 bases and the J gene lost 6 bases, with 8 bases spanning the gap. CDR3 length: 11 amino acids. CDR3 bases read: TGCAGCGTTGAGGGGGCCCATGGC. This codes for CSVEGAHG. The full CDR3 is CSVEGAHGYTF.

This clone was recorded a few times. From the germline J gene comes the end of the CDR3, since the read stops 3 residues before it. The rearrangement joins TRBV29-1 to TRBJ2-1, with TRBD2 as a possible D gene (6 bases). The CDR3 length is 15 residues. Germline CDR1 SQVTM, CDR2 ANQGSEA. The V end lost 5 bases, the J end lost 0 bases, and 14 bases lay between the germline ends. CDR3 DNA, as far as it was read: TGCAGCGTTCAACTCCTAGCGTCCTCCTACAATGAG. Translating gives CSVQLLASSYNE. In full, the CDR3 reads CSVQLLASSYNEQFF.

In its sample, this clone was seen many times. The CDR3 is cut off 3 residues early in the read; its end comes from the germline J gene. The chain joins TRBV29-1 to TRBJ1-1, with TRBD1 identical over 9 bases. Looked up from germline, CDR1 is SQVTM and CDR2 is ANQGSEA. This CDR3 is 13 amino acids long. J gave up 7 bases and V 5 bases, and 8 bases lay outside the gene matches. The covered CDR3 bases are TGCAGCGTTCCGGGACAGGGACCCCTTGAA. Translating gives CSVPGQGPLE. The entire CDR3 reads CSVPGQGPLEAFF.